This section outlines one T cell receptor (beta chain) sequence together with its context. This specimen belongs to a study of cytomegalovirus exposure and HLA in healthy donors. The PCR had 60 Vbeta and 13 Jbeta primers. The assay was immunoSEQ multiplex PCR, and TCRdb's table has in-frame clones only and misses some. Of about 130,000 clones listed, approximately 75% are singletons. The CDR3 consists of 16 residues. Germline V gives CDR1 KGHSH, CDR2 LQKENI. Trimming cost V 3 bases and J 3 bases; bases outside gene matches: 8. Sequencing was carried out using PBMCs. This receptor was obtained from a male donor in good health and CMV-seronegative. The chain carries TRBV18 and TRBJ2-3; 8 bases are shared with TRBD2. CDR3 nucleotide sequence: TGTGCCAGCTCACCGGGCCAGCGGGGGAGTACAGATACGCAGTATTTT. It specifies CASSPGQRGSTDTQYF.